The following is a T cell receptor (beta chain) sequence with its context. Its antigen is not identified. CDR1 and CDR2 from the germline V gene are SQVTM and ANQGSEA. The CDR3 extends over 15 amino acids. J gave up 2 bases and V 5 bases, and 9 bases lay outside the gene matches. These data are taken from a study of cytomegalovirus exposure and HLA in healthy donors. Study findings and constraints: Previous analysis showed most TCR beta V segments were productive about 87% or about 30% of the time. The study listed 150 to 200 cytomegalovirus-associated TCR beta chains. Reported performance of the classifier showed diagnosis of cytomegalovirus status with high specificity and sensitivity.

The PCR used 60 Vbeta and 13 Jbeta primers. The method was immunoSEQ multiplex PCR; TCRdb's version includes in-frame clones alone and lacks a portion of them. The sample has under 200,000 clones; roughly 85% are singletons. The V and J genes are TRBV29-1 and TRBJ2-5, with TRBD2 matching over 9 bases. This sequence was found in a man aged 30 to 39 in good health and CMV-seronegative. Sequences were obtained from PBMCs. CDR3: CSVQMSGRLQETQYF. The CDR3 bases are TGCAGCGTTCAAATGAGCGGGAGGTTACAAGAGACCCAGTACTTC.